These T cell receptor beta chains were read from a single sample in a study of siplizumab effects on memory and regulatory T cells. Libraries were prepared by immunoSEQ multiplex PCR; TCRdb keeps only in-frame clonotypes and omits some of them. The data hold tens of thousands of clones, with just over 95% observed a single time. Sequenced sample: naive CD8+ T cells sorted from blood. These receptors were obtained from a human donor in good health. Each CDR3 is given with its conserved first and last residue. The D gene is left open where the match is weak. For some rows the clone size is stated as once, few or many, or as a class when expanded; others skip it.

CDR3 protein: CATSTPASGYEQYF
CDR3 DNA: TGTGCCACCAGCACCCCAGCCTCGGGTTACGAGCAGTACTTC
V gene: TRBV15
CDR3 length: 14
J gene: TRBJ2-7
D gene: -
clone size: -

CDR3 protein: CASGGPPYSSYEQYF
CDR3 DNA: TGTGCCAGCGGGGGACCTCCCTACTCCTCCTACGAGCAGTACTTC
V gene: TRBV25-1
CDR3 length: 15
J gene: TRBJ2-7
D gene: -
clone size: -

CDR3 protein: CASSSRDNQETQYF
CDR3 DNA: TGTGCCAGCAGTTCCCGGGACAACCAAGAGACCCAGTACTTC
V gene: TRBV7-9
CDR3 length: 14
J gene: TRBJ2-5
D gene: -
clone size: -

CDR3 protein: CASSQDQDHYEQYF
CDR3 DNA: TGTGCCAGCAGCCAAGATCAGGACCATTACGAGCAGTACTTC
V gene: TRBV4-2
CDR3 length: 14
J gene: TRBJ2-7
D gene: -
clone size: -

CDR3 protein: CASSVDRGSRETQYF
CDR3 DNA: TGTGCCAGCAGCGTTGACAGGGGCTCTAGAGAGACCCAGTACTTC
V gene: TRBV7-6
CDR3 length: 15
J gene: TRBJ2-5
D gene: TRBD1
clone size: -

CDR3 protein: CASSDDTSSYNEQFF
CDR3 DNA: TGTGCCAGCAGTGACGACACGAGCTCCTACAATGAGCAGTTCTTC
V gene: TRBV27
CDR3 length: 15
J gene: TRBJ2-1
D gene: -
clone size: -

CDR3 protein: CASSGERINYGYTF
CDR3 DNA: TGTGCCAGCAGCGGGGAACGGATCAACTATGGCTACACCTTC
V gene: TRBV5-4
CDR3 length: 14
J gene: TRBJ1-2
D gene: -
clone size: -

CDR3 protein: CASSPDSDGYTF
CDR3 DNA: TGTGCCAGCAGCCCAGATTCTGATGGCTACACCTTC
V gene: TRBV6-6
CDR3 length: 12
J gene: TRBJ1-2
D gene: -
clone size: -

CDR3 protein: CASSRGRPEKLFF
CDR3 DNA: TGTGCCAGCAGCCGGGGACGGCCTGAAAAACTGTTTTTT
V gene: TRBV7-9
CDR3 length: 13
J gene: TRBJ1-4
D gene: -
clone size: -

CDR3 protein: CASSLSVGGSAGYTF
CDR3 DNA: TGTGCCAGCAGTTTATCGGTAGGTGGAAGCGCTGGCTACACCTTC
V gene: TRBV27
CDR3 length: 15
J gene: TRBJ1-2
D gene: -
clone size: -

CDR3 protein: CASSFVGTGSGYTF
CDR3 DNA: TGTGCCAGCAGTTTTGTAGGGACAGGGAGCGGCTACACCTTC
V gene: TRBV28
CDR3 length: 14
J gene: TRBJ1-2
D gene: TRBD1
clone size: -

CDR3 protein: CASSSGLAGVTDTQYF
CDR3 DNA: TGTGCCAGCAGCTCTGGACTAGCGGGAGTGACAGATACGCAGTATTTT
V gene: TRBV7-6
CDR3 length: 16
J gene: TRBJ2-3
D gene: TRBD2
clone size: -

CDR3 protein: CASSAAGTGVDTEAFF
CDR3 DNA: TGTGCCAGCAGCGCCGCCGGGACAGGGGTTGACACTGAAGCTTTCTTT
V gene: TRBV7-8
CDR3 length: 16
J gene: TRBJ1-1
D gene: TRBD1
clone size: -

CDR3 protein: CASSPPGGPYEQYF
CDR3 DNA: TGTGCCAGCAGCCCCCCAGGGGGCCCTTACGAGCAGTACTTC
V gene: TRBV9
CDR3 length: 14
J gene: TRBJ2-7
D gene: TRBD1
clone size: -

CDR3 protein: CASSGSLNTEAFF
CDR3 DNA: TGTGCCAGTAGTGGCAGTTTAAACACTGAAGCTTTCTTT
V gene: TRBV19
CDR3 length: 13
J gene: TRBJ1-1
D gene: -
clone size: once

CDR3 protein: CASSPGQGGTDTQYF
CDR3 DNA: TGTGCCAGCAGCCCGGGACAGGGTGGCACAGATACGCAGTATTTT
V gene: TRBV7-8
CDR3 length: 15
J gene: TRBJ2-3
D gene: TRBD1
clone size: -

CDR3 protein: CASSLSTESSGANVLTF
CDR3 DNA: TGTGCCAGCAGCTTATCAACGGAGAGCTCTGGGGCCAACGTCCTGACTTTC
V gene: TRBV7-3
CDR3 length: 17
J gene: TRBJ2-6
D gene: -
clone size: once

CDR3 protein: CASSEGLAITGELFF
CDR3 DNA: TGTGCCAGCAGTGAGGGACTAGCGATTACCGGGGAGCTGTTTTTT
V gene: TRBV2
CDR3 length: 15
J gene: TRBJ2-2
D gene: TRBD2
clone size: -

CDR3 protein: CASSSPLTDRLDSTNEKLFF
CDR3 DNA: TGTGCCAGCAGTTCCCCCCTGACCGACAGGCTAGACTCAACTAATGAAAAACTGTTTTTT
V gene: TRBV28
CDR3 length: 20
J gene: TRBJ1-4
D gene: -
clone size: -

CDR3 protein: CASSGTRGSSEAFF
CDR3 DNA: TGTGCCAGCAGTGGGACCCGGGGCTCTAGTGAAGCTTTCTTT
V gene: TRBV6-6
CDR3 length: 14
J gene: TRBJ1-1
D gene: -
clone size: -

CDR3 protein: CAISEGHPSSYEQYF
CDR3 DNA: TGTGCCATCAGTGAGGGACATCCCAGCTCCTACGAGCAGTACTTC
V gene: TRBV10-3
CDR3 length: 15
J gene: TRBJ2-7
D gene: -
clone size: -

CDR3 protein: CASSYSGPQETQYF
CDR3 DNA: TGTGCCAGCAGTTATAGCGGGCCGCAAGAGACCCAGTACTTC
V gene: TRBV6-9
CDR3 length: 14
J gene: TRBJ2-5
D gene: -
clone size: -